Shown below are 18 T cell receptor beta chains from a single sample sequenced in a study of T cell responses to AZD1222 COVID-19 vaccine. The data were produced by immunoSEQ multiplex PCR, yet TCRdb's version contains in-frame clones alone and is incomplete. In the table there are 150,000 to 200,000 clones, 90% to 95% of which are singletons. The material sequenced was peripheral blood, taken on day 0 of AZD1222 vaccination. The receptors were sampled from an adult in good health.

The genes are TRBV3-1 (or the pseudogene TRBV3-2) and TRBJ2-6, with TRBD1 matching 10 bases. Trimming took 1 base from V and 3 from J; bases not matched to a gene: 9. Germline V lookup: CDR1 LGHDT, CDR2 YNNKEL (reference sequence). The CDR3 has 19 amino acids. CDR3 loop: CASSQGWRQGAHGANVLTF. The DNA for the CDR3 is TGTGCCAGCAGCCAAGGATGGAGACAGGGGGCTCATGGGGCCAACGTCCTGACTTTC.

V gene TRBV4-3 combines with J gene TRBJ1-6; the match to TRBD1 covers 7 bases. CDR1 is LGHNA and CDR2 is YSLEER in the germline V gene. The length of the CDR3 is 15 residues. Trimming took 1 base from V and 10 from J; bases not matched to a gene: 7. The CDR3 sequence: CASSQADRVGSPLHF. CDR3 nucleotides: TGCGCCAGCAGCCAAGCCGACAGGGTGGGATCACCCCTCCACTTT.

The rearrangement links TRBV3-1 (or the pseudogene TRBV3-2) to TRBJ1-2; TRBD1 aligns across 9 bases. CDR3 size: 13 residues. Germline V gene data show CDR1 as LGHDT and CDR2 as YNNKEL (reference sequence). V was clipped by 4 bases and J by 6 bases; unmatched bases: 3. The CDR3 DNA reads as TGTGCCAGCAGCCCCGGGACAGGGCATGGCTACACCTTC. Amino acid sequence: CASSPGTGHGYTF.

The J gene is TRBJ1-5, the V gene TRBV19; D gene ambiguous. Between the trimmed V and J ends, which lost 6 bases and 2 bases, there was a span of 14 bases. The CDR3 contains 15 residues. Germline-derived CDR1 and CDR2 are LNHDA and SQIVND (reference sequence). The CDR3 region is CASSQVAGGNQPQHF. CDR3 bases: TGTGCCAGTAGCCAGGTAGCCGGGGGCAATCAGCCCCAGCATTTT. Filled out from reference TRBV19 and TRBJ1-5, the complete variable domain reads DGGITQSPKYLFRKEGQNVTLSCEQNLNHDAMYWYRQDPGQGLRLIYYSQIVNDFQKGDIAEGYSVSREKKESFPLTVTSAQKNPTAFYLCASSQVAGGNQPQHFGDGTRLSIL.

This chain links TRBV27 with TRBJ2-7; TRBD1 matches at 7 bases. V gave up 7 bases and J gave up 0 bases; unmatched junction bases: 12. The CDR3 totals 16 residues. CDR1 is MNHEY, CDR2 SMNVEV, per germline (reference sequence). The CDR3 protein is CASTPSQGEFSYEQYF. Written as DNA, the CDR3 is TGTGCCAGCACCCCAAGCCAGGGGGAGTTCTCCTACGAGCAGTACTTC.

The chain uses TRBV19 and TRBJ1-1; D is uncertain. CDR1 LNHDA and CDR2 SQIVND come from the germline V gene (reference sequence). Deletions cut 4 bases from V and 1 base from J, with 7 bases between. The CDR3 sequence is 13 residues long. This chain's CDR3 is CASSTGKNTEAFF. CDR3 nucleotides: TGTGCCAGTAGTACCGGGAAGAACACTGAAGCTTTCTTT. The complete variable domain, with remaining parts taken from reference TRBV19 and TRBJ1-1, reads DGGITQSPKYLFRKEGQNVTLSCEQNLNHDAMYWYRQDPGQGLRLIYYSQIVNDFQKGDIAEGYSVSREKKESFPLTVTSAQKNPTAFYLCASSTGKNTEAFFGQGTRLTVV.

The genes are TRBV15 and TRBJ2-2; a possible D gene is TRBD2 (6 bases). V lost 0 bases, J lost 6 bases, and 14 bases lay in between. The length of the CDR3 is 16 residues. CDR1 is LNHNV, CDR2 YYDKDF, per germline (reference sequence). Here the CDR3 reads CATSRDDAGFAGELFF. DNA of the CDR3: TGTGCCACCAGCAGAGATGATGCGGGGTTTGCCGGGGAGCTGTTTTTT.

The rearrangement links TRBV7-7 to TRBJ1-2; 9 bases are a match to TRBD1. The CDR3 has 16 amino acids. J gave up 0 bases and V 3 bases, and 5 bases lay outside the gene matches. Looked up from germline, CDR1 is SSHAT and CDR2 is FNYEAQ (reference sequence). CDR3 region: CASSLGQGFPNYGYTF. CDR3 DNA: TGTGCCAGCAGCTTGGGACAGGGATTCCCTAACTATGGCTACACCTTC.

The chain combines TRBV28 with TRBJ2-1; 8 bases agree with TRBD2. The germline CDR1 and CDR2 sequences are MDHEN and SYDVKM. CDR3 length: 12 residues. The V and J ends lost 2 bases and 14 bases, in that order; junction bases with no gene match: 5. The CDR3 DNA sequence: TGTGCCAGCAGTTTAGACTTGCGGGGGGAGTTCTTC. Translated, it gives CASSLDLRGEFF. Looking up the rest from reference TRBV28 and TRBJ2-1 gives the full variable domain: DVKVTQSSRYLVKRTGEKVFLECVQDMDHENMFWYRQDPGLGLRLIYFSYDVKMKEKGDIPEGYSVSREKKERFSLILESASTNQTSMYLCASSLDLRGEFFGPGTRLTVL.

J is TRBJ1-6 and V is TRBV6-2 or TRBV6-3, with D unclear. Germline V lookup: CDR1 MNHEY, CDR2 SVGEGT. Trimming took 5 bases from V and 8 from J, leaving 7 bases between them. CDR3 length: 12 residues. CDR3 coding DNA: TGTGCCAGCAGTATACGGGATTCACCCCTCCACTTT. It is translated as CASSIRDSPLHF.

The chain uses TRBV19 and TRBJ1-1, with 7 bases that match TRBD1. CDR3 length: 12 residues. Germline values: CDR1 LNHDA, CDR2 SQIVND (reference sequence). The trim removed 10 bases at V and 5 bases at J, leaving 7 bases unmatched. The CDR3 region is CAIRGGRTEAFF. The DNA of the CDR3 is TGTGCCATCAGGGGGGGGCGGACTGAAGCTTTCTTT.

This rearrangement joins TRBV6-5 to TRBJ1-3; D remains ambiguous. CDR3 length: 14 residues. V was pared by 6 bases and J by 0 bases, with 9 bases between. CDR1 is MNHEY, CDR2 SVGAGI, per germline. The CDR3 DNA reads as TGTGCCAGCAGGGGGTCGGGCTCTGGAAACACCATATATTTT. It codes for CASRGSGSGNTIYF.

The rearrangement joins TRBV15 to TRBJ1-6; no clear D. Germline CDR1 LNHNV, CDR2 YYDKDF (reference sequence). V shed 1 base and J shed 2 bases, with 3 bases lying between them. This CDR3 comprises 14 residues. In DNA, the CDR3 is TGTGCCACCAGCAGAGTAACCTATAATTCACCCCTCCACTTT. This encodes CATSRVTYNSPLHF.

This rearrangement joins TRBV2 to TRBJ1-2; no reliable D call. The V end was cut by 0 bases, the J end by 2 bases, with 4 bases between. Germline V lookup: CDR1 SNHLY, CDR2 FYNNEI. This CDR3 has 13 amino acids. CDR3 region: CASSEARNYGYTF. CDR3 DNA: TGTGCCAGCAGTGAAGCTCGGAACTATGGCTACACCTTC.

The chain recombines TRBV6-1 with TRBJ1-1; no definite D call. Germline CDR1 is MNHNS and CDR2 is SASEGT. The CDR3 is 15 amino acids. The V and J ends lost 2 bases and 0 bases respectively, with 10 bases between them. DNA of the CDR3: TGTGCCAGCAGTGAACCTGCTGAGATGAACACTGAAGCTTTCTTT. Protein: CASSEPAEMNTEAFF.

The CDR3 loop is CASSLVGGSGPRTNSPLHF. In nucleotides, the CDR3 is TGCGCCAGCAGCTTGGTCGGGGGTAGCGGGCCCAGAACAAATTCACCCCTCCACTTT. This chain uses TRBV5-1 with TRBJ1-6; possibly TRBD1 for D (5 bases). Germline V gives CDR1 SGHRS, CDR2 YFSETQ. The CDR3 extends over 19 amino acids. With 0 bases removed from V and 7 bases from J, the gap between germline ends came to 23 bases. The entire variable domain, with the rest obtained from reference TRBV5-1 and TRBJ1-6, is as follows: KAGVTQTPRYLIKTRGQQVTLSCSPISGHRSVSWYQQTPGQGLQFLFEYFSETQRNKGNFPGRFSGRQFSNSRSEMNVSTLELGDSALYLCASSLVGGSGPRTNSPLHFGNGTRLTVT.

The chain uses TRBV28 and TRBJ2-6; TRBD1 agrees at 11 bases. Trimming cost V 6 bases and J 4 bases; bases outside gene matches: 11. The CDR3 sequence is 18 residues long. Germline loops: CDR1 MDHEN, CDR2 SYDVKM. The CDR3 sequence: CASSLNPGQGVGANVLTF. Written as DNA, the CDR3 is TGTGCCAGCAGCCTTAACCCGGGACAGGGGGTAGGGGCCAACGTCCTGACTTTC.

The chain combines TRBV2 with TRBJ2-5; unclear D gene. The V gene's germline CDR1 is SNHLY and CDR2 FYNNEI. This CDR3 comprises 13 residues. Trimming stripped 6 bases from V and 0 bases from J, with 8 bases between. CDR3 protein: CASSATHQETQYF. CDR3 DNA sequence: TGTGCCAGCAGCGCAACCCACCAAGAGACCCAGTACTTC.